The clone carrying this T cell receptor beta chain came up a few times. Its specificity is not known. Isolated RNA was reverse transcribed in full, so expressed TCRB transcripts were sequenced. A few million reads, on average, came from each naive, central memory and regulatory T cell sample. Method: immunoSEQ multiplex PCR; TCRdb's copy keeps in-frame clones and lacks some. Altogether roughly 610,000 clones are present, about a sixth being singletons, with the ten largest covering more than 0.08%. The V gene end was trimmed by 6 bases and the J gene end by 2 bases; junction bases not matched to a gene: 12. The germline CDR1 and CDR2 sequences are SNHLY and FYNNEI. The CDR3 length is 16 residues. The source of the sample is a study of beta chain features in type 1 diabetes. Overall study context: Analysis included about 110 million sorted cells drawn from all samples.

Overall study findings and caveats: Comparison showed that naive, central memory and Treg TCRB repertoires appeared more similar among patients than among healthy donors. All four CD4+ subsets from Type 1 diabetes patients carried moderately but significantly shorter TCRB CDR3s.

This clonotype originated in a man aged 18-30 years in good health. Material for sequencing was naive CD4+ T cells from blood. The chain is built from TRBV2 and TRBJ1-2; 7 positions match TRBD1. CDR3: CASSLRGQEANYGYTF. For the CDR3, the DNA is TGTGCCAGCAGCCTTAGAGGACAGGAAGCCAACTATGGCTACACCTTC.